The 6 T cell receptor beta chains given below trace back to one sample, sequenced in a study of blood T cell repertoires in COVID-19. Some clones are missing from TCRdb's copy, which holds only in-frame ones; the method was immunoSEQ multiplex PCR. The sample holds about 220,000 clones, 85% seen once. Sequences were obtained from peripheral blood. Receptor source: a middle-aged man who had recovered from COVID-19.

The CDR3 nucleotides read TGTGCCAGCAGCCTCGGCAGGGGAACATACGAGCAGTACTTC. As protein: CASSLGRGTYEQYF. V and J are TRBV3-1 (or the pseudogene TRBV3-2) and TRBJ2-7, with D possibly TRBD1 on 6 matching bases. Trimming pared 4 bases from V and 4 bases from J, leaving 14 bases between. CDR3 length: 14 residues. Germline values: CDR1 LGHDT, CDR2 YNNKEL (reference sequence).

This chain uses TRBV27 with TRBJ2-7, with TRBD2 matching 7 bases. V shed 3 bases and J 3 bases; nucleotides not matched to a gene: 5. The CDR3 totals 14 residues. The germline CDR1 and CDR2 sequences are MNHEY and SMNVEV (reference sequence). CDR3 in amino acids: CASSFGGLIYEQYF. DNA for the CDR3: TGTGCCAGCAGTTTCGGGGGACTAATCTACGAGCAGTACTTC.

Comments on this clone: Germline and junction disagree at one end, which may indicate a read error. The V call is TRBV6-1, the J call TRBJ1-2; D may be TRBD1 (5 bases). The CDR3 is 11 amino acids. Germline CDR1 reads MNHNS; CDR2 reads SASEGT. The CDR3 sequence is CGGVSNYGYTF. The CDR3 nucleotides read TGCGGAGGGGTTTCTAACTATGGCTACACCTTC.

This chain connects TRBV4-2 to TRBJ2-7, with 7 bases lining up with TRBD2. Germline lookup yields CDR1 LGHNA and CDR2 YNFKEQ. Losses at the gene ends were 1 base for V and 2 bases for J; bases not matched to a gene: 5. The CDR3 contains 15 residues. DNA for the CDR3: TGTGCCAGCAGCCAAGGGAGCGGGGAGACCTACGAGCAGTACTTC. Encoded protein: CASSQGSGETYEQYF.

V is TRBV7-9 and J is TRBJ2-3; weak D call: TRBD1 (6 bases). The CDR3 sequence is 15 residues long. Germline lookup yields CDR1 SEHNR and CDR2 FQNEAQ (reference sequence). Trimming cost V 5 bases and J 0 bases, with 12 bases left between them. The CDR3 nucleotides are TGTGCCAGCAGCATCGGGACACTTAGCACAGATACGCAGTATTTT. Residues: CASSIGTLSTDTQYF.

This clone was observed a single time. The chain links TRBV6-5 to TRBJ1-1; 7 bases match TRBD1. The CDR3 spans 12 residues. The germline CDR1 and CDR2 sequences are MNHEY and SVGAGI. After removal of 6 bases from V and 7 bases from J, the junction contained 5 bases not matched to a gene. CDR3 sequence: CASSGTVGEAFF. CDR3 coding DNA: TGTGCCAGCAGCGGGACAGTAGGTGAAGCTTTCTTT.